This entry concerns a single TCR beta chain. Its cognate antigen is unknown. Other DNA sequences of this sample code for an identical CDR3. Sequencing was at deep level. Method: immunoSEQ multiplex PCR; TCRdb's copy keeps in-frame clones and lacks some. The repertoire holds 700,000 to 950,000 clones, about 96% seen once, with around 0.25% in the top ten. This record comes from a study of shared clonotypes between healthy human individuals. About the research overall: The cohort had two women and a few men, ages 18 to 49.

CD45RO-negative cells were positively selected for CCR7, leaving out terminally differentiated effector memory CD45RA+ cells. Adult Caucasians living in Nashville, Tennessee made up all of the donors. This CDR3 spans 11 amino acids. The ends were cut back, 8 bases at V and 0 bases at J, with 5 bases in the middle. The V gene's germline CDR1 is SNHLY and CDR2 FYNNEI. General study findings and limits: Among donors, clonotype sharing was expected to be affected by sequencing depth.

The sequencing input was naive CD8+ T cells sorted from blood. The chain joins TRBV2 to TRBJ2-7; D remains ambiguous. This clonotype originated in a man under 40 in good health. CDR3 sequence reads: CASGDSYEQYF. DNA for the CDR3: TGTGCCAGCGGCGACTCCTACGAGCAGTACTTC.